This is a list of T cell receptor beta chains from one sample in a study of graft-versus-host responses after intestinal transplantation. The protocol was immunoSEQ multiplex PCR, while the TCRdb copy is restricted to in-frame clones and leaves out a portion. Of about 26,000 clones in the sample, roughly 87% are singletons; the top ten hold 0.65% to 0.85%. Their recognized antigens are unknown. The sequences come from unstimulated CD4+ T cells sorted from spleen or lymph node cells, collected before intestinal transplant. Receptors originate from a human donor who received an intestinal transplant. Each CDR3 is given with its conserved first and last residue. The D gene is left open where the match is weak. Clone size, where shown, is once, few, many, or a class for clones that have expanded.

TGTGCCAGCAGCTCCTCCGGGGGTGAAAAACTGTTTTTT | CASSSSGGEKLFF | TRBV5-4 | few | TRBJ1-4 | .
TGTGCCAGCAGCTTAGAGGGGATATCCTACAATGAGCAGTTCTTC | CASSLEGISYNEQFF | TRBV11-1 | . | TRBJ2-1 | .
TGTGCCAGCAGGAAGACTAGCGGGGGGGCCCGTACGCAGTATTTT | CASRKTSGGARTQYF | TRBV6-5 | . | TRBJ2-3 | TRBD2
TGTGCCAGCAGCTCCTACCCACTCTCTGGGGCCAACGTCCTGACTTTC | CASSSYPLSGANVLTF | TRBV7-6 | . | TRBJ2-6 | .
TGTGCCAGCAGTGCCCCTAGCGGGGGGGATACGCAGTATTTT | CASSAPSGGDTQYF | TRBV2 | once | TRBJ2-3 | TRBD2
TGCGCCAGCAGCCGCCTTGGAGCAGGGGCCGACAATCAGCCCCAGCATTTT | CASSRLGAGADNQPQHF | TRBV4-1 | . | TRBJ1-5 | .
TGCGCCTCCAGGGGGACTCCAAAAGAGACCCAGTACTTC | CASRGTPKETQYF | TRBV5-1 | . | TRBJ2-5 | .
TGCGCCAGCAGCCAATCCCGTAGCGGACCTAGCACAGATACGCAGTATTTT | CASSQSRSGPSTDTQYF | TRBV4-1 | . | TRBJ2-3 | .
TGTGCCAGCAGCTTGGGTGACTACGAGCAGTACTTC | CASSLGDYEQYF | TRBV5-5 | . | TRBJ2-7 | .
TGCGCCAGCACCTACGACAGGGTAGGAACATACAATGAGCAGTTCTTC | CASTYDRVGTYNEQFF | TRBV10-2 | . | TRBJ2-1 | TRBD1
TGCGCCAGCAGCCGTCGGGGGGCCGTACAAGAGACCCAGTACTTC | CASSRRGAVQETQYF | TRBV5-1 | . | TRBJ2-5 | .
TGCGCCAGTAGGACTAGGGGGGACACCGGGGAGCTGTTTTTT | CASRTRGDTGELFF | TRBV4-1 | . | TRBJ2-2 | .
TGTGCCAGCAGCTTAGTCGGGGATGAAAAACTGTTTTTT | CASSLVGDEKLFF | TRBV11-2 | . | TRBJ1-4 | .